The 10 T cell receptor beta chains reported below all come from one sample, sequenced in a study of blood T cells in healthy people across ages (dated by TCRdb to the mid-2010s). Library preparation was by 5' RACE. For sequencing, an Illumina HiSeq 2500 was employed. A second PCR of about 6 to 11 cycles was run with a J-beta primer mix and a sample-barcoded 5' primer. TCRdb passed the public sequencing reads through fastp at Q25 and MiXCR, retaining productive beta sequences. Every entry covers one CDR3 protein and lists the most common genes and DNA from its rows. This sample holds about 1.7 million distinct CDR3 sequences; 28% were observed only once. The ten top clones hold about 7.7% of the sample. Sample: blood. Source of these receptors: a woman under 40 in good health.

V gene TRBV7-6 combines with J gene TRBJ2-1, with D possibly TRBD1 on 5 matching bases. CDR1 is SGHVS, CDR2 FNYEAQ, per germline. With 4 bases removed from V and 0 bases from J, the gap between germline ends came to 10 bases. The CDR3 has 15 amino acids. CDR3 DNA: TGTGCCAGCAGCTCACAGGCGAGCTCCTACAATGAGCAGTTCTTC. It encodes CASSSQASSYNEQFF.

This clonotype came up a few times. V gene TRBV20-1 combines with J gene TRBJ2-5; 15 nucleotides line up with TRBD2. CDR3 size: 16 residues. The germline CDR1 and CDR2 sequences are DFQATT and SNEGSKA (reference sequence). The junction had 8 bases not matched to a gene; V was cut back by 4 bases and J by 5 bases. The CDR3 nucleotides are TGCAGTGCTACTGGACTAGCGGGGGGGGTCCGTGAGACCCAGTACTTC. Translated, it gives CSATGLAGGVRETQYF.

This clonotype was recorded at least ten times. The chain couples TRBV7-2 to TRBJ2-3; D uncertain. Deletions cut 6 bases from V and 2 bases from J, with 9 bases between. The CDR3 is 13 amino acids. The germline CDR1 and CDR2 sequences are SGHTA and FQGNSA. The CDR3 nucleotides are TGTGCCAGCAGTTTGGGCCACACAGATACGCAGTATTTT. The encoded protein is CASSLGHTDTQYF.

J is TRBJ2-5 and V is TRBV21-1; the D call in the table, TRBD1, was not verified against the DNA. TRBV21-1 is an annotated pseudogene. The CDR3 length is 16 residues. CDR3 in DNA: TGTGCCAGCAGCCCGGGACAGGGCTCCCTCCAAGAGACCCAGTACTTC. Translating gives CASSPGQGSLQETQYF.

V usage is TRBV7-9 and J usage is TRBJ1-2; 7 bases line up with TRBD1. V was clipped by 3 bases and J by 4 bases; unmatched bases: 8. The CDR3 contains 15 residues. Germline loops: CDR1 SEHNR, CDR2 FQNEAQ (reference sequence). The CDR3 spells CASSFGQAPIYGYTF. For the CDR3, the DNA is TGTGCCAGCAGCTTCGGACAGGCTCCTATCTATGGCTACACCTTC.

With respect to this clonotype: A much larger clone differs from this one at a single base, so this may be a read error. The V and J genes are TRBV14 and TRBJ2-7, with D maybe TRBD1 (6 bases). The CDR3 spans 14 residues. Germline CDR1 and CDR2: SGHDN and FVKESK. In DNA, the CDR3 is TGTGCCAGCAGCCAACGGACAGACTCCTGCGAGCAGTACTTC. This encodes CASSQRTDSCEQYF.

In this sample, this clonotype turned up a few times. The rearrangement links TRBV20-1 to TRBJ1-5, with D perhaps matching TRBD1 (5 bases). In germline, CDR1 is DFQATT, CDR2 SNEGSKA (reference sequence). The CDR3 totals 14 residues. With 3 bases removed from V and 3 bases from J, the gap between germline ends came to 12 bases. For the CDR3, the DNA is TGCAGTGCTAGGGGTGTCAGGGTCAATCAGCCCCAGCATTTT. Amino acids: CSARGVRVNQPQHF.

This clonotype came up many times. The chain couples TRBV20-1 to TRBJ2-7; 7 nucleotides match TRBD1. V lost 5 bases to trimming and J lost 0 bases; unmatched junction nucleotides: 7. This CDR3 spans 14 amino acids. The germline gives CDR1 DFQATT, CDR2 SNEGSKA (reference sequence). The CDR3 here is CSALTGASSYEQYF. The CDR3 region has the DNA TGCAGTGCTCTAACAGGGGCAAGCTCCTACGAGCAGTACTTC.

This clonotype appeared many times. J is TRBJ2-1 and V is TRBV5-1, with 8 bases lining up with TRBD2. The ends lost 0 bases at V and 6 bases at J; junction bases unmatched: 11. CDR3 size: 17 residues. Germline V gene sequence: CDR1 SGHRS, CDR2 YFSETQ. The CDR3 reads CASSLDTPGGPGNEQFF. As DNA, the CDR3 is TGCGCCAGCAGCTTGGACACCCCGGGGGGGCCGGGCAATGAGCAGTTCTTC.

The rearrangement links TRBV5-1 to TRBJ1-5; 8 nucleotides align to TRBD1. V lost 0 bases to trimming and J lost 6 bases; unmatched junction nucleotides: 11. The length of the CDR3 is 17 residues. Germline-derived CDR1 and CDR2 are SGHRS and YFSETQ. The CDR3 nucleotides read TGCGCCAGCAGCTTGGGGGGTGGACAGGGAGGTGCTCAGCCCCAGCATTTT. It codes for CASSLGGGQGGAQPQHF. Full variable domain (outside the CDR3, taken from reference TRBV5-1 and TRBJ1-5): KAGVTQTPRYLIKTRGQQVTLSCSPISGHRSVSWYQQTPGQGLQFLFEYFSETQRNKGNFPGRFSGRQFSNSRSEMNVSTLELGDSALYLCASSLGGGQGGAQPQHFGDGTRLSIL.